This T cell receptor beta chain appears in the sequencing data of a study of blood T cell repertoires in COVID-19. Profiled with immunoSEQ multiplex PCR; TCRdb holds only in-frame clones, not every one. The profile covers 300,000 to 350,000 clones, with approximately 85% appearing a single time and around 2.1% taken by the ten largest. The CDR3 spans 16 residues. Germline V lookup: CDR1 SGHVS, CDR2 FNYEAQ. V lost 3 bases and J lost 7, with 19 bases in between. This sequence joins TRBV7-6 and TRBJ2-1; D remains ambiguous. Material for sequencing was PBMCs or T cells enriched from blood (not recorded which). The receptor was isolated from a young man who had recovered from COVID-19. The CDR3: CASSFPDSIKRNEQFF. The CDR3 DNA is TGTGCCAGCAGCTTTCCCGACTCAATAAAAAGGAATGAGCAGTTCTTC.